This TCR beta chain emerged from a study of monozygotic twins with inflammatory bowel disease. General study findings and limits: Using the inverse Simpson index, IBD patients had lower TCRbeta diversity than healthy co-twins.

The CDR3 has 17 residues. Germline V gives CDR1 LGHDT, CDR2 YNNKEL (reference sequence). No DNA is given; TCRdb re-called the 5' RACE reads and lists each CDR3 protein once. The specimen's table records about 160,000 distinct CDR3 sequences. Worth noting for this clonotype: The antigen is not known.

Source material: blood. The sequence came from a human donor with ulcerative colitis or Crohn's disease, or a healthy co-twin of an affected twin (not recorded which). The V call is TRBV3-1, the J call TRBJ2-3. CDR3 sequence: CASSQDLPSTFADTQYF.